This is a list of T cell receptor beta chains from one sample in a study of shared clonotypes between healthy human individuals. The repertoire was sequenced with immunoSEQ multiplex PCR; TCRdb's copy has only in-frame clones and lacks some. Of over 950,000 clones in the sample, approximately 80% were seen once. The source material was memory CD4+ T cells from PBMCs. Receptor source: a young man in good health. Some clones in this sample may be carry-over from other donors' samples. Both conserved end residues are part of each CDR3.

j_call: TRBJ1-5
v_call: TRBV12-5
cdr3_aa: CASGWGGGRGVNQPQHF

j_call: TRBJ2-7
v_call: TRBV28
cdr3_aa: CASSVQPGLAEAPSYEQYF

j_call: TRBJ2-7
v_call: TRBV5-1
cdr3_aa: CASSQSGTFYEQYF

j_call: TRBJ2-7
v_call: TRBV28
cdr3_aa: CASTDRVGAYEQYF

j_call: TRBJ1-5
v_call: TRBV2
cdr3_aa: CASTADGGYQPQHF

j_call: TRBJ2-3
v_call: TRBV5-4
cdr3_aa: CASSLGVKGQGVADTQYF

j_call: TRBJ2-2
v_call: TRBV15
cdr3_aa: CATTGRSNTGELFF

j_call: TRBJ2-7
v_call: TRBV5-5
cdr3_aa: CASRASGGPAYEQYF

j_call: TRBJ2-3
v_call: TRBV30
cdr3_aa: CAWREPGHSTDTQYF

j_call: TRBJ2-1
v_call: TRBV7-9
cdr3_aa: CASSLGRVNEQFF

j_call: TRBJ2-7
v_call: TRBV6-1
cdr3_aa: CASGECSGSMYEQYF

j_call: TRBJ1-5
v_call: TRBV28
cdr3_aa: CASSLSRGLQPQHF

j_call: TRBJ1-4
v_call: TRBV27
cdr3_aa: CASSRTGDVRTNEKLFF

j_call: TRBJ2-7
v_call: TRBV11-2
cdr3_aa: CASSNLRGSSYEQYF

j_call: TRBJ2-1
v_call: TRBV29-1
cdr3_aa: CSVEGGEASYNEQFF

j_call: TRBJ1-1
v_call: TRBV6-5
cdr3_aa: CASSRTGSTEAFF

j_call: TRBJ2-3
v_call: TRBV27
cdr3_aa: CASSPVGLAGGTQYF

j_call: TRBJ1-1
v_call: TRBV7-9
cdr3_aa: CASSSRPFSPNTEAFF

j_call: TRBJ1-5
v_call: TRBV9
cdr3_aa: CASSVDPVQPQHF

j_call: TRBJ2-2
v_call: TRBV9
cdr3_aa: CASSSRDRANTGELFF

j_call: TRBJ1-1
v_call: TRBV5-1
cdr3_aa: CASSSGQGENTEAFF

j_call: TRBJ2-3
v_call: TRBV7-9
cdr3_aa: CASSLYTSTDTQYF

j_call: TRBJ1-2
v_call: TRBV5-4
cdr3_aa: CASSFQQNSYGYTF

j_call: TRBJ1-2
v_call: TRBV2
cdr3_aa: CASSGDIYGYTF

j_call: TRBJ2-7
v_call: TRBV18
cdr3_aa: CASSPASTFEQYF

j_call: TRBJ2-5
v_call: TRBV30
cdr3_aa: CAWSRPLGLAGGQETQYF

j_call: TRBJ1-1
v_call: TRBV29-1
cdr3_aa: CSTRRWNTEAFF

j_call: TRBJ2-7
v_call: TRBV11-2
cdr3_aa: CASSLVQGSYEQYF

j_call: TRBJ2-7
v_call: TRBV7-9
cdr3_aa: CASSLASAGEGYEQYF

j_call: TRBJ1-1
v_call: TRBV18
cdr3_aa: CASSPLGQKNTEAFF

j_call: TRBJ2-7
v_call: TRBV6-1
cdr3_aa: CASGRDRGFYEQYF

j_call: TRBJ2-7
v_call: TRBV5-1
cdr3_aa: CASSPRQGTGYEQYF

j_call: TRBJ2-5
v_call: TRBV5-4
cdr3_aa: CASSGSGTQETQYF

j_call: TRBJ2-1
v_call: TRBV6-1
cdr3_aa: CASSEQIGTHKGHEQFF

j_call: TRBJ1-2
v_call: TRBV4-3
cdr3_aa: CASSQEPYQGTVYGYTF

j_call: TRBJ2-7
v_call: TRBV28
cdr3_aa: CASRGPMREQYF

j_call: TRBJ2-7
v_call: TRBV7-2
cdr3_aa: CASSLDEGAQYF

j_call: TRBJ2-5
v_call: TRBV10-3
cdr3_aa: CAISESQPISGGTQYF

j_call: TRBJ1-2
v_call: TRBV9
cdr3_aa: CASGEKPGQPLYGYTF

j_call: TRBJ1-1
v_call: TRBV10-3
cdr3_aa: CAISESTTVVNTEAFF